A single sample gave rise to the 22 T cell receptor beta chains below, sequenced in a study of beta chain features in type 1 diabetes. Study-wide points: Significant though moderate, a shortening of TCRB CDR3s appeared in all four CD4+ subsets of Type 1 diabetes patients.

Expressed TCRB transcripts got sequenced, as all isolated RNA was reverse transcribed. The assay was immunoSEQ multiplex PCR, and TCRdb's table has in-frame clones only and misses some. Of a few hundred thousand clones in the sample, roughly 16% are singletons; the top ten hold less than 0.09%. Antigens for these TCRs are unknown. Sequencing was done on a sample of naive CD4+ T cells from blood. The receptors here all came from a man between 25 and 39 years old with type 1 diabetes.

This chain joins TRBV20-1 and TRBJ2-7; no definite D call. The CDR3 extends over 11 amino acids. V lost 3 bases and J lost 3, with 6 bases in between. CDR1 and CDR2 from the germline V gene are DFQATT and SNEGSKA (reference sequence). CDR3 nucleotide sequence: TGCAGTGCTAGGGCGGACTACGAGCAGTACTTC. This gives the protein CSARADYEQYF.

This chain links TRBV14 with TRBJ2-3; no firm D call. The V end was cut by 3 bases, the J end by 4 bases, with 8 bases between. The CDR3 is 13 residues long. Germline V gene sequence: CDR1 SGHDN, CDR2 FVKESK. The CDR3 DNA is TGTGCCAGCAGCCAGGCATTAGCAGATACGCAGTATTTT. Its translation is CASSQALADTQYF.

This clone was found a few times. This chain joins TRBV14 and TRBJ2-5; D is undetermined. This CDR3 is 14 amino acids long. Germline V gives CDR1 SGHDN, CDR2 FVKESK. V was clipped by 1 base and J by 5 bases, with 11 bases between them. CDR3 in DNA: TGTGCCAGCAGCCAAGCTTACCCAGCGGAGACCCAGTACTTC. Translating gives CASSQAYPAETQYF.

This clone was seen a few times. The chain is built from TRBV7-2 and TRBJ1-4; no firm D call. There are 14 residues in the CDR3. Trimming removed 2 bases from V and 0 bases from J, with 4 bases in between. In germline, CDR1 is SGHTA, CDR2 FQGNSA. CDR3 nucleotides: TGTGCCAGCAGCTTAACCTCAACTAATGAAAAACTGTTTTTT. It codes for CASSLTSTNEKLFF.

The gene calls are TRBV30 and TRBJ2-3, with 10 bases matching TRBD1. The CDR3 extends over 16 amino acids. The V gene end was trimmed by 4 bases and the J gene end by 3 bases; junction bases not matched to a gene: 10. Looked up from germline, CDR1 is GTSNPN and CDR2 is SVGIG (reference sequence). CDR3 amino acids: CAWTPLGGQGTDTQYF. The CDR3 DNA is TGTGCCTGGACTCCCCTCGGGGGACAGGGGACAGATACGCAGTATTTT.

The chain joins TRBV19 to TRBJ1-2; no firm D call. The germline CDR1 and CDR2 sequences are LNHDA and SQIVND (reference sequence). There are 15 residues in the CDR3. The germline V and J ends were trimmed by 9 bases and 0 bases, with 17 bases remaining between them. The CDR3 protein is CASTVNMIANYGYTF. Written as DNA, the CDR3 is TGTGCCAGCACGGTGAACATGATCGCTAACTATGGCTACACCTTC.

This clone has just a few counts. This sequence joins TRBV14 and TRBJ2-3, with TRBD2 identical over 12 bases. V lost 6 bases to trimming and J lost 5 bases; unmatched junction nucleotides: 0. The CDR3 totals 13 residues. Per germline, CDR1 SGHDN and CDR2 FVKESK. CDR3 amino acids: CASRLAGGDTQYF. In DNA form, the CDR3 reads TGTGCCAGCAGACTAGCGGGAGGAGATACGCAGTATTTT.

This clone was seen a few times. The rearrangement joins TRBV5-4 to TRBJ2-3; a possible D gene is TRBD1 (6 bases). V was cut by 4 bases and J by 4 bases, with 16 bases left in between. The CDR3 totals 15 residues. Germline V CDR1 and CDR2: SGHNT, YYREEE (reference sequence). The DNA for the CDR3 is TGTGCCAGCAGCCCGGGACGGAACAGGGCAGATACGCAGTATTTT. Protein: CASSPGRNRADTQYF.

The V call is TRBV13, the J call TRBJ2-5, with D maybe TRBD2 (6 bases). This CDR3 is built from 12 residues. Trimming left V 8 bases short and J 5 bases short, with 12 bases between. Germline V gene data show CDR1 as PRHDT and CDR2 as FYEKMQ (reference sequence). Written as DNA, the CDR3 is TGTGCCAGCCGGGAGCCGGGGGAGACCCAGTACTTC. This translates into CASREPGETQYF.

The chain uses TRBV18 and TRBJ2-1; D ambiguous. The germline CDR1 and CDR2 sequences are KGHSH and LQKENI. The CDR3 length is 12 residues. Trimming cost V 4 bases and J 5 bases, with 6 bases left between them. The CDR3 coding sequence is TGTGCCAGCTCACGAAACAACAATGAGCAGTTCTTC. This codes for CASSRNNNEQFF.

The chain carries TRBV6-1 and TRBJ2-1, with no clear D. The germline V gene has CDR1 MNHNS and CDR2 SASEGT. Deletions cut 4 bases from V and 4 bases from J, with 5 bases between. The CDR3 is made up of 12 amino acids. The CDR3 DNA is TGTGCCAGCAGTGCAGATTACAATGAGCAGTTCTTC. This gives the protein CASSADYNEQFF.

This clone has a handful of counts. The chain recombines TRBV9 with TRBJ2-7; D may be TRBD2 (5 bases). Trimming removed 0 bases at V and 6 bases at J, with 19 bases between. The germline CDR1 and CDR2 sequences are SGDLS and YYNGEE. The CDR3 has 16 residues. The CDR3 nucleotides read TGTGCCAGCAGCGTAGGGGGTCTAGCATCCCCCCGCGAGCAGTACTTC. Its protein product is CASSVGGLASPREQYF.

V usage is TRBV29-1 and J usage is TRBJ2-1, with a possible D match to TRBD2 (5 bases). The CDR3 length is 13 residues. CDR1 and CDR2 (germline): SQVTM, ANQGSEA. V gave up 2 bases and J gave up 7 bases, with 12 bases separating them. DNA of the CDR3: TGCAGCGTTGAAAACCTAGCACGGAATGAGCAGTTCTTC. It yields the protein CSVENLARNEQFF.

This clone has more than one count but fewer than ten. J is TRBJ1-5 and V is TRBV10-3, with D hard to call. The germline V gene has CDR1 ENHRY and CDR2 SYGVKD. The CDR3 is 15 residues long. V was shortened by 0 bases and J by 0 bases, with 6 bases between the two germline ends. CDR3 protein: CAISESRDSNQPQHF. CDR3 DNA: TGTGCCATCAGTGAGTCACGGGATAGCAATCAGCCCCAGCATTTT.

The chain combines TRBV4-3 with TRBJ2-1; the D is unclear. Between the trimmed V and J ends, which lost 4 bases and 2 bases, there was a span of 12 bases. The CDR3 has 15 amino acids. Germline values: CDR1 LGHNA, CDR2 YSLEER. In DNA, the CDR3 is TGCGCCAGCAGCCCACGACATGGGACCTACAATGAGCAGTTCTTC. Translated: CASSPRHGTYNEQFF.

This clone was observed a few times. The gene calls are TRBV7-9 and TRBJ2-7; possible D gene TRBD2, 6 bases. With 5 bases removed from V and 0 bases from J, the gap between germline ends came to 14 bases. CDR3 size: 15 residues. CDR1 is SEHNR, CDR2 FQNEAQ, per germline (reference sequence). CDR3 coding DNA: TGTGCCAGCAGCCCCTTGGCGGGGAGCTCCTACGAGCAGTACTTC. Translated: CASSPLAGSSYEQYF.

This clone showed up just a few times. CDR3 sequence: CASSLLASGVNEQFF. The DNA for the CDR3 is TGTGCCAGCAGCTTGTTGGCTAGCGGGGTAAATGAGCAGTTCTTC. This rearrangement joins TRBV5-4 to TRBJ2-1; 9 bases align to TRBD2. Trimming cost V 1 base and J 7 bases; bases outside gene matches: 6. CDR3 length: 15 residues. CDR1 is SGHNT, CDR2 YYREEE, per germline (reference sequence).

V and J are TRBV29-1 and TRBJ2-7; no definite D call. The germline gives CDR1 SQVTM, CDR2 ANQGSEA. This CDR3 comprises 13 residues. The V and J ends lost 4 bases and 2 bases respectively, with 12 bases between them. In DNA, the CDR3 is TGCAGCGTTGTTCTTCTCTTTACCTACGAGCAGTACTTC. This encodes CSVVLLFTYEQYF.

This clone appeared a single time. Compared with germline, one end of the junction differs, possibly owing to a read error. The chain employs TRBV7-7 and TRBJ2-1; D not certain. The CDR3 consists of 12 residues. In germline, CDR1 is SSHAT, CDR2 FNYEAQ (reference sequence). The CDR3 DNA is TGTGCTAGCAGCTTGCCCAAGAGCGAGCAGTTCTTC. It specifies CASSLPKSEQFF.

This clone was picked up a small number of times. The chain joins TRBV19 to TRBJ2-3; D gene unclear. V lost 5 bases and J 6 bases, leaving 9 bases between the germline ends. The CDR3 sequence is 12 residues long. Looked up from germline, CDR1 is LNHDA and CDR2 is SQIVND (reference sequence). This CDR3 is CASSLYGDTQYF. DNA of the CDR3: TGTGCCAGTAGTTTGTATGGGGATACGCAGTATTTT.

This clone was counted only a few times. This chain uses TRBV23-1 with TRBJ1-2; possibly TRBD1 for D (5 bases). TRBV23-1 is filed as an ORF, its function uncertain. The CDR3 runs to 12 residues. Between the trimmed V and J ends, which lost 2 bases and 9 bases, there was a span of 10 bases. For the CDR3, the DNA is TGCGCCAGCAGTCAAGGTCAGGGCTGCTACACCTTC. Amino acid sequence: CASSQGQGCYTF.

This clone was observed a handful of times. The chain links TRBV27 to TRBJ1-1; 7 positions match TRBD1. Germline V gene lookup returns CDR1 MNHEY and CDR2 SMNVEV (reference sequence). There are 14 residues in the CDR3. Trimming at V came to 5 bases and at J to 3 bases, leaving 6 bases not matched to a gene. This chain's CDR3 is CASSLNTGDTEAFF. Written as DNA, the CDR3 is TGTGCCAGCAGTCTAAATACAGGGGACACTGAAGCTTTCTTT.